One TCR beta chain is described in this entry. Antigen: not known. The V end was cut by 5 bases, the J end by 0 bases, with 14 bases between. In germline, CDR1 is MNHEY, CDR2 SVGAGI. The CDR3 totals 15 residues. Assay used: immunoSEQ multiplex PCR; TCRdb lists only in-frame clones, some missing. The data show about 350,000 clones, 90% to 95% seen once. The data are from a study of Ad26.COV2.S vaccination and SARS-CoV-2 variants. Findings and limits, study-wide: Breadth of non-spike TCRs did not differ between vaccinees and placebo recipients. People who got the vaccine had more spike-specific TCR breadth than people who got placebo. The breadth of spike-specific CD8+ and CD4+ T cell responses after vaccination was reportedly substantial. Possible underestimation of total T cell responses by the TCR breadth and depth analyses was noted.

The chain employs TRBV6-5 and TRBJ2-7; TRBD1 is a possible D gene (6 bases). The origin of this receptor is a human donor who had recovered from COVID-19. The sequencing used peripheral blood, collected after recovery from COVID-19. This chain's CDR3 is CASSRTEDSSYEQYF. CDR3 nucleotide sequence: TGTGCCAGCAGTCGCACCGAGGACAGCTCCTACGAGCAGTACTTC.